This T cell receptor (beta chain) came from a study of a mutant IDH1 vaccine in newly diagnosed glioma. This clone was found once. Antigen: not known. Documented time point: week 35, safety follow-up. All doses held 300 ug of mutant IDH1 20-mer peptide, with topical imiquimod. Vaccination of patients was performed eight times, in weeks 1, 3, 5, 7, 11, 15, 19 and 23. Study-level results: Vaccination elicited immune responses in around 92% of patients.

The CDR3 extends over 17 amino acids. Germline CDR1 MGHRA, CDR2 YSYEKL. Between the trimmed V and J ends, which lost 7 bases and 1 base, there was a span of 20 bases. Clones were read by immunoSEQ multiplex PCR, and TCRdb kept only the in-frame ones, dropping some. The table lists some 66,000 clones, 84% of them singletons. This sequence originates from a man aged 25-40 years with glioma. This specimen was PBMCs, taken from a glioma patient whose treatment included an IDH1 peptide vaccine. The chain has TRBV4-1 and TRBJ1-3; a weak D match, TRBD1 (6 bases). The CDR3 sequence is CASTQGGLSESGNTIYF. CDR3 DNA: TGCGCCAGCACTCAAGGGGGGCTCAGCGAATCTGGAAACACCATATATTTT.